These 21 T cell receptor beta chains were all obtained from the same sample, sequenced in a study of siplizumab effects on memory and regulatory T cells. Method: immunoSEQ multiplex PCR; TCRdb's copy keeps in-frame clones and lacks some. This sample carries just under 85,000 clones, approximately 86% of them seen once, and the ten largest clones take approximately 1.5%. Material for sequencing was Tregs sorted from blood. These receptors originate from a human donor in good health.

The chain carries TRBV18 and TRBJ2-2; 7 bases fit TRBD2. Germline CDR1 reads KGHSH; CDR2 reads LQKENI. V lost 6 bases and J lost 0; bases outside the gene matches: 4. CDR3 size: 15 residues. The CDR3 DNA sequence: TGTGCCAGCTCTTCGGGACTAACGAACACCGGGGAGCTGTTTTTT. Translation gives CASSSGLTNTGELFF.

CDR3 protein: CAISEGTGVSYGYTF. DNA of the CDR3: TGTGCCATCAGTGAGGGGACAGGGGTATCCTATGGCTACACCTTC. The chain employs TRBV10-3 and TRBJ1-2; 10 bases are shared with TRBD1. Germline CDR1 is ENHRY and CDR2 is SYGVKD. Trimming cost V 2 bases and J 4 bases; bases outside gene matches: 4. This CDR3 comprises 15 residues.

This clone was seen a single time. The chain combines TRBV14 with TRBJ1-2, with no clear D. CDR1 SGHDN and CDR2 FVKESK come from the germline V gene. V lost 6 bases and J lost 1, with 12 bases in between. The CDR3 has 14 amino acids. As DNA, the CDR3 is TGTGCCAGCAGTCTAACCCCACTTAACTATGGCTACACCTTC. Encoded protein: CASSLTPLNYGYTF.

In nucleotides, the CDR3 is TGTGCCAGTAGTATTTCGTCGCCGGAAGGGGGGCAGTTCTTC. Residues: CASSISSPEGGQFF. The chain joins TRBV19 to TRBJ2-1, with D possibly being TRBD1 (6 bases). Germline CDR1 reads LNHDA; CDR2 reads SQIVND (reference sequence). The germline V and J ends were trimmed by 3 bases and 12 bases, with 18 bases remaining between them. There are 14 residues in the CDR3.

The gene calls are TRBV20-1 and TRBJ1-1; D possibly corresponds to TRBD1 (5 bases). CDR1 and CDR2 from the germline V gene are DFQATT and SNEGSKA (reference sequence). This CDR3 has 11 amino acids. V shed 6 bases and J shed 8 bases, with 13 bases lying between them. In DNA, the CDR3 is TGCAGTGCCCGCGGGACGGGAGAAGCTTTCTTT. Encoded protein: CSARGTGEAFF.

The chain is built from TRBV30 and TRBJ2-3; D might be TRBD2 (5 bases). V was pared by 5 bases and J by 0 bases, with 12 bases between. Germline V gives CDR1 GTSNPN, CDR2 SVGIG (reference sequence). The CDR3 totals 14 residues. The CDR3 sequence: CAWDPGFSTDTQYF. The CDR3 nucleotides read TGTGCCTGGGACCCGGGGTTTAGCACAGATACGCAGTATTTT.

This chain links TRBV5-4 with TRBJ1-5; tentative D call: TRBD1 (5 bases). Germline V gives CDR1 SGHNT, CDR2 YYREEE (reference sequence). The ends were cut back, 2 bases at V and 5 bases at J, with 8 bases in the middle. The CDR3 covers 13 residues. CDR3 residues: CASSLGVDQPQHF. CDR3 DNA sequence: TGTGCCAGCAGCTTAGGGGTTGATCAGCCCCAGCATTTT.

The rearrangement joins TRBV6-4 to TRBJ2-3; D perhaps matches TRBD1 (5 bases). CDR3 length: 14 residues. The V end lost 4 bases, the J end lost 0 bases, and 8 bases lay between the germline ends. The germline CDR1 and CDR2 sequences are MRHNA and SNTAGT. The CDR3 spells CASSATESTDTQYF. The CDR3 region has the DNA TGTGCCAGCAGTGCGACAGAGAGCACAGATACGCAGTATTTT.

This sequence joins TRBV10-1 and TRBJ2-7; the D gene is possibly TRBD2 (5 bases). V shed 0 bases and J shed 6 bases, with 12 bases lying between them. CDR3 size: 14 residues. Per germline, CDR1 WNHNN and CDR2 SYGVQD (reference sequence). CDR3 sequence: CASSESRLTREQYF. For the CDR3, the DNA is TGCGCCAGCAGTGAGTCAAGACTAACTCGCGAGCAGTACTTC.

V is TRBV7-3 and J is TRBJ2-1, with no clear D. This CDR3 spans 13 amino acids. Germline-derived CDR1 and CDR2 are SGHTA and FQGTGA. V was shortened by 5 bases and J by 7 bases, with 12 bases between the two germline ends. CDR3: CASSEAGWNEQFF. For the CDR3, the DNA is TGTGCCAGCAGCGAGGCAGGTTGGAATGAGCAGTTCTTC.

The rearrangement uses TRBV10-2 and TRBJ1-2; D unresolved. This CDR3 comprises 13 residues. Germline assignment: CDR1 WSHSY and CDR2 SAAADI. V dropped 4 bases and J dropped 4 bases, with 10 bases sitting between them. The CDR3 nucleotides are TGCGCCAGCAGTGGCGGGTTCGGCTATGGCTACACCTTC. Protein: CASSGGFGYGYTF.

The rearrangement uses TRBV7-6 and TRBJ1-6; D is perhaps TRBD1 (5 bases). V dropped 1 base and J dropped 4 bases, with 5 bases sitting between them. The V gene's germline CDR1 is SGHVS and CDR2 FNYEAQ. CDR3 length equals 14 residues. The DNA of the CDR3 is TGTGCCAGCAGCTTAGGGACATATAATTCACCCCTCCACTTT. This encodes CASSLGTYNSPLHF.

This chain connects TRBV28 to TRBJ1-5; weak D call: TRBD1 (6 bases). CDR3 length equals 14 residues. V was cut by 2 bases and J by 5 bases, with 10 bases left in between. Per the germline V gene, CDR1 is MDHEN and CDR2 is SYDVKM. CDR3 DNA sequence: TGTGCCAGCAGTTTACGGGGGCGAGATCAGCCCCAGCATTTT. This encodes CASSLRGRDQPQHF.

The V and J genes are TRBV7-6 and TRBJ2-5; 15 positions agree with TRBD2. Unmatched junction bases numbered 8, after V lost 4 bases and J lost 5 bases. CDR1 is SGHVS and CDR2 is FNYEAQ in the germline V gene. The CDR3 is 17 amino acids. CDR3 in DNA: TGTGCCAGCAGCTGGACTAGCGGGGGGGCTGGACGGGAGACCCAGTACTTC. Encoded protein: CASSWTSGGAGRETQYF.

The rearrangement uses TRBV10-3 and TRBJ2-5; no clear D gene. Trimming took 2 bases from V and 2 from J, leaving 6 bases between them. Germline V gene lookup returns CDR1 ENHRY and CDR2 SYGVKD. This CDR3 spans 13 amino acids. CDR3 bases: TGTGCCATCAGTGAGATGTTACAAGAGACCCAGTACTTC. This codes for CAISEMLQETQYF.

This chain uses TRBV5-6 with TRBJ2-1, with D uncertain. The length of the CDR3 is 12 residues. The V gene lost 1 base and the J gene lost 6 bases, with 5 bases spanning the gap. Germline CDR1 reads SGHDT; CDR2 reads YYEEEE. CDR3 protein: CASSLTVNEQFF. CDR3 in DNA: TGTGCCAGCAGCTTGACAGTCAATGAGCAGTTCTTC.

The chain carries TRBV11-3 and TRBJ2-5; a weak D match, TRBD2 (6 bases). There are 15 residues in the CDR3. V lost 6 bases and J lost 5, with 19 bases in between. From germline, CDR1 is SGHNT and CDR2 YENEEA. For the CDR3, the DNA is TGTGCCAGCAGTTCCGAGCCGGGAGAATGGGAGACCCAGTACTTC. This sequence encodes CASSSEPGEWETQYF.

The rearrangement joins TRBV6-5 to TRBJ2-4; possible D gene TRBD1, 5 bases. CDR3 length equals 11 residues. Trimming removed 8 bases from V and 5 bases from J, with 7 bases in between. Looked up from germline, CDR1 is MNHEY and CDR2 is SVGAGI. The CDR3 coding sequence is TGTGCCAGCCAGGGCCAAAACATTCAGTACTTC. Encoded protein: CASQGQNIQYF.

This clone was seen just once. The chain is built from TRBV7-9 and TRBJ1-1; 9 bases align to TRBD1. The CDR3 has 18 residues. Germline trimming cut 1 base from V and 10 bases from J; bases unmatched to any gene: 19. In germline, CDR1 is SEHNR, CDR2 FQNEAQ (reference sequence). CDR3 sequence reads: CASSLVVGDRDFVHRAFF. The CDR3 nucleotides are TGTGCCAGCAGCTTAGTCGTAGGGGACAGGGATTTTGTTCATAGAGCTTTCTTT.

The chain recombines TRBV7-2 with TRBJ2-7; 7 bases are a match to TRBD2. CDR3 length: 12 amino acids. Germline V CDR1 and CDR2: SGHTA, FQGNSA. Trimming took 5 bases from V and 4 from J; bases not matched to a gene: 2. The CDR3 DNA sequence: TGTGCCAGCAGCCCCGGGGGGTACGAGCAGTACTTC. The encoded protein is CASSPGGYEQYF.

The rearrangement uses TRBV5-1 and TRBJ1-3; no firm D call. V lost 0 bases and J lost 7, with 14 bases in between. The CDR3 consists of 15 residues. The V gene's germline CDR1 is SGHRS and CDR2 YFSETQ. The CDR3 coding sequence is TGCGCCAGCAGCTTGGATTACGGTCCCGGGAACACCATATATTTT. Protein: CASSLDYGPGNTIYF.